This T cell receptor (beta chain) was sequenced during a study of long-term antiretroviral therapy in people with HIV (dated by TCRdb to 2022 to 2024). Background for the entire study: The earliest samples were collected roughly a decade before the 2015 WHO recommendation for immediate ART, at a time when ART was usually postponed until CD4 counts fell. A retrospective serial study tested whether ART initiation and durable HIV suppression were associated with changes in peripheral blood TRB repertoire composition and diversity. A total of about 180 cryopreserved PBMC samples were contributed to the cohort by 30 adults with confirmed HIV infection, with samples collected serially over a mean of approximately six years (range 1-12). Among the roughly 30 participants with HIV, eleven to twelve were female. No cross-contamination during QIAcube processing was shown when test extractions of a monoclonal T-cell line were performed alongside some 33 polyclonal samples.

Via the germline V gene, CDR1 is LGHNA and CDR2 YNFKEQ. V loses 0 bases of germline sequence and J loses 3 bases, and the interval between the two ends is 12 bases. The CDR3 measures 15 amino acids from cysteine to phenylalanine. CDR3 DNA is the only sequence kept; it has 45 bases, read in frame from the first base. The immunoSEQ hsTCRB v3.0 assay was used at survey level resolution to sequence the TRB variable region. The targeted TRB sequencing depth was about 40,000-50,000 T-cell genomes per sample. An Illumina MiSeq with a v3 150-cycle kit was used to sequence the pooled TRB libraries. As for the original processing: Repertoire analysis ran in R within a reproducible Nextflow workflow covering QC, data transformation and analysis. Custom analyses were implemented in LymphoSeq2, an R package for AIRR-Seq data exploration. A few samples that yielded fewer than 5000 total TRB sequences were excluded, so that 188 HIV repertoires were analyzed. Among the approximately 180 retained HIV repertoires, some 60 were collected before ART initiation and approximately 130 were collected after ART initiation. Repertoires were downsampled to 5000 TRB nucleotide sequences, with summary statistics averaged over 100 downsampling iterations. Only TRB sequences with CDR3 regions of at least seven amino acids were retained for analysis. Diversity was measured with a Shannon entropy-derived clonality score and the Gini coefficient. In the repertoire networks, any two of the top 5000 CDR3 amino acid sequences were connected whenever the two sequences differed by an edit distance of one. For TRB CDR3 amino acid sequences, antigen specificity groups and MHC restriction were predicted with GLIPH2. To flag known associations with CMV, EBV, HIV or tissue antigens, CDR3 amino acid sequences were compared against VDJdb and McPAS-TCR. Pre-ART, post-ART and control groups were compared with Wilcoxon signed-rank tests and Holm-Bonferroni correction. TCRdb's version of the immuneACCESS table is confined to in-frame rearrangements and falls short of the full clone set. An unresolved V gene accounts for under half of the shortfall where checked; the remainder is of unknown origin. From that table come the V and J calls and clone size; the DNA was used to work out D and trimming. This sample lists roughly 29,000 clones; 85% to 95% were detected once. The ten largest account for about 3% of the sample.

What the study reported, not specific to this receptor: Samples dated from the mid-2000s to the late 2010s, and the ART regimens used may be less effective than current ones. Because pre-ART samples had limited cell numbers, profiling was done on unsorted PBMC rather than on sorted CD4+ and CD8+ T cells. Owing to limited PBMC availability, only the TCR beta chain was sequenced, without alpha chain pairing. Expanded TRB clones identified before ART initiation dominated the repertoire across all time points, though the dominance fluctuated and decreased in many PLHIV after ART. Narrower CDR3 length ranges were observed in HIV repertoires than in controls, and an antigen-experienced repertoire with only a slight naive shift after ART was suggested by the network structure. Inferences about post-ART repertoire changes were limited because no data were available on ART adherence, viral resistance or therapy changes. Starting ART was linked to a significant rise in TRB diversity, yet even with long-term ART the diversity remained significantly lower than in transplant donor controls.

For this clone: No antigen is known for it. No much larger clonotype is one base removed from it; base qualities were not supplied.

Inclusion was restricted to participants for whom at least one PBMC sample before ART initiation and at least two post-ART samples were available. Every participant with HIV received treatment in the United States of America. Before DNA extraction, cryopreserved samples of about 0.9-10 million PBMC were thawed and then washed. At the time of the earliest PBMC sample, participants with HIV were aged between about 20 and 54 years. PBMC samples from each participant spanned 1-4 timepoints before ART initiation and 2-8 timepoints after ART initiation, with a median of 7 samples. For every participant, serial HIV viral load, CD4+ T-cell count, ART history and demographic data were obtained. Genomic DNA was extracted from unsorted PBMC with a Qiagen kit on a QIAcube, with processing performed in batches of 12 samples.

The sequence was collected from a man in his forties or fifties with HIV. Sample: unsorted PBMCs, taken 5.3 years after starting antiretroviral therapy. The rearranged segments are TRBV4-2 and TRBJ2-7, with the D call perhaps TRBD1 or TRBD2, as 5 bases match in each case. The CDR3: CASSQDSGTDYEQYF. The DNA sequence is TGTGCCAGCAGCCAAGACTCCGGGACGGACTACGAGCAGTACTTC.